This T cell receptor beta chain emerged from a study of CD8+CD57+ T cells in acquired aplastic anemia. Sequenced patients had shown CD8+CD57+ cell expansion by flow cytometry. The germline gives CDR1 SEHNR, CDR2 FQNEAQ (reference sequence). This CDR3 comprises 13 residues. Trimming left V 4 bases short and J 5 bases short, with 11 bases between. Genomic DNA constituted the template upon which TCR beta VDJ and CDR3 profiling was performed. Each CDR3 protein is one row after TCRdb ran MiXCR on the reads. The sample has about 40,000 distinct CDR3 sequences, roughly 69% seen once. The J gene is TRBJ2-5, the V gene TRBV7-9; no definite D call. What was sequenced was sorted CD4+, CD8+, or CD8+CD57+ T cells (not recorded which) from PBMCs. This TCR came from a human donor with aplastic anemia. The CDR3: CASSSTRFETQYF. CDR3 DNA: TGTGCCAGCAGCTCGACCCGATTCGAGACCCAGTACTTC.